This passage covers 2 T cell receptor beta chains from one sample sequenced in a study of blood T cell repertoires in COVID-19. Sequencing used immunoSEQ multiplex PCR; TCRdb keeps in-frame clones, though not all of them. The sample records tens of thousands of clones, 85% to 90% being singletons. Sequencing was performed on peripheral blood. These receptor sequences come from a woman older than 75 with active or convalescent COVID-19.

The chain couples TRBV7-9 to TRBJ1-6; D unclear. This CDR3 spans 14 amino acids. The germline gives CDR1 SEHNR, CDR2 FQNEAQ (reference sequence). The V end lost 4 bases, the J end lost 11 bases, and 15 bases lay between the germline ends. In DNA, the CDR3 is TGTGCCAGCAGCTCTATTAGGGAGGAGGCACCCCTCCACTTT. It specifies CASSSIREEAPLHF.

The CDR3 nucleotides read TGTGCCAGCCGGACAGGGACCTCCAATCAGCCCCAGCATTTT. Translating gives CASRTGTSNQPQHF. V usage is TRBV28 and J usage is TRBJ1-5; 8 nucleotides agree with TRBD1. The CDR3 length is 14 residues. The junction had 6 bases not matched to a gene; V was cut back by 8 bases and J by 3 bases. Germline CDR1 is MDHEN and CDR2 is SYDVKM.